The source of this TCR beta chain is a study of regulatory dendritic cells for organ transplantation. V was shortened by 8 bases and J by 6 bases, with 15 bases between the two germline ends. Germline lookup yields CDR1 MNHNS and CDR2 SASEGT. The CDR3 is made up of 13 amino acids. The method was immunoSEQ multiplex PCR; TCRdb's version includes in-frame clones alone and lacks a portion of them. The table records 20,000 to 25,000 clones, roughly 88% of them present only once. A remark on this clone: Its specificity is unknown.

Allogeneic regulatory or mature dendritic cells were co-cultured for 5 days with CFSE-labeled sorted T cells at 1:10. Whole-study results and caveats: Alloreactive memory CD8+ T cell pools varied considerably between individuals. Regulatory dendritic cells appeared to expand memory CD8+ clones less than mature ones.

The genes are TRBV6-1 and TRBJ2-3; no clear D gene. The receptor was derived from a human donor in good health. The sample was naive CD4+ T cells from blood cultured with regulatory dendritic cells. Subset given: CD45RA+ naive T cells. CDR3 residues: CASAAERSDTQYF. CDR3 bases: TGTGCCAGCGCCGCGGAACGTTCGGATACGCAGTATTTT.